This TCR beta chain was identified during a study of cytomegalovirus exposure and HLA in healthy donors. J lost 4 bases, V lost 5 bases, and 5 bases had no gene match. CDR1 is MNHEY, CDR2 SMNVEV, per germline (reference sequence). The CDR3 contains 14 residues. The data were produced by immunoSEQ multiplex PCR, yet TCRdb's version contains in-frame clones alone and is incomplete. This repertoire shows about 76,000 clones, 90% to 95% found once; its top ten account for roughly 1.6%. Sequencing used PBMCs. The chain links TRBV27 to TRBJ2-1, with 7 bases fitting TRBD1. The sequence came from a man aged 18 to 29 in good health and CMV-seropositive. Here the CDR3 reads CASSTGTAYNEQFF. Written as DNA, the CDR3 is TGTGCCAGCAGTACCGGGACAGCTTACAATGAGCAGTTCTTC.